The 10 T cell receptor beta chains below all came from one sample that was sequenced in a study of shared clonotypes between healthy human individuals. Sequenced by immunoSEQ multiplex PCR; TCRdb stores in-frame clones only, minus some. The data contain hundreds of thousands of clones, around 72% of them singletons. Specimen: memory CD4+ T cells sorted from blood. This sample's subset: CD45RA-negative fraction. Receptor source: a woman aged 25 to 39 in good health.

The chain combines TRBV28 with TRBJ2-4; the match to TRBD2 covers 7 bases. The CDR3 runs to 16 residues. The J segment lost 8 bases and the V segment lost 2 bases, leaving 12 bases of the junction unmatched. The germline gives CDR1 MDHEN, CDR2 SYDVKM. DNA of the CDR3: TGTGCCAGCAGTTTACATGGCGGGAGCCCTAGGGACATTCAGTACTTC. This encodes CASSLHGGSPRDIQYF. The entire variable domain, with the rest obtained from reference TRBV28 and TRBJ2-4, is as follows: DVKVTQSSRYLVKRTGEKVFLECVQDMDHENMFWYRQDPGLGLRLIYFSYDVKMKEKGDIPEGYSVSREKKERFSLILESASTNQTSMYLCASSLHGGSPRDIQYFGAGTRLSVL.

This CDR3 reads CASSRQGNQYEQYF. CDR3 DNA: TGTGCCAGCAGCCGACAGGGAAATCAGTACGAGCAGTACTTC. The chain links TRBV14 to TRBJ2-7; 7 bases agree with TRBD1. Germline values: CDR1 SGHDN, CDR2 FVKESK. The CDR3 covers 14 residues. V lost 4 bases, J lost 4 bases, and 7 bases stayed unmatched. The whole variable domain, filled in from reference TRBV14 and TRBJ2-7, reads EAGVTQFPSHSVIEKGQTVTLRCDPISGHDNLYWYRRVMGKEIKFLLHFVKESKQDESGMPNNRFLAERTGGTYSTLKVQPAELEDSGVYFCASSRQGNQYEQYFGPGTRLTVT.

The chain links TRBV27 to TRBJ2-7, with D possibly TRBD1 on 6 matching bases. Germline V lookup: CDR1 MNHEY, CDR2 SMNVEV (reference sequence). V was shortened by 6 bases and J by 1 base, with 16 bases between the two germline ends. This CDR3 region has 15 residues. The CDR3, as DNA: TGTGCCAGCAGACCGTCCGGGACAAGGTCCTACGAGCAGTACTTC. Its translation is CASRPSGTRSYEQYF.

With regard to this clone: The identical CDR3 is also encoded by other nucleotide sequences in the sample. V is TRBV11-2 and J is TRBJ2-2; D remains ambiguous. In germline, CDR1 is SGHAT, CDR2 FQNNGV. The CDR3 loop spans 14 amino acids. With 3 bases removed from V and 1 base from J, the gap between germline ends came to 6 bases. Here the CDR3 reads CASSFSGNTGELFF. CDR3 nucleotide sequence: TGTGCCAGCAGCTTTTCGGGGAACACCGGGGAGCTGTTTTTT.

This sequence joins TRBV18 and TRBJ1-5; D is undetermined. Germline CDR1 KGHSH, CDR2 LQKENI. This CDR3 comprises 13 residues. The germline V and J ends were trimmed by 5 bases and 5 bases, with 10 bases remaining between them. The chain's CDR3 is CASSEGRDQPQHF. The CDR3 DNA reads as TGTGCCAGCTCAGAAGGGAGAGATCAGCCCCAGCATTTT.

This clone was recorded a few times. The chain joins TRBV4-2 to TRBJ2-2; perhaps TRBD1 as D (5 bases). The CDR3 loop spans 16 amino acids. V lost 3 bases and J 1 base, leaving 12 bases between the germline ends. The germline CDR1 and CDR2 sequences are LGHNA and YNFKEQ. CDR3 sequence reads: CASSQQTTGNTGELFF. CDR3 sequence (DNA): TGTGCCAGCAGCCAGCAAACTACAGGGAACACCGGGGAGCTGTTTTTT.

This rearrangement joins TRBV5-3 to TRBJ1-5; D is uncertain. TRBV5-3 is an ORF, with its function uncertain. V dropped 3 bases and J dropped 6 bases, with 19 bases sitting between them. The CDR3 is 16 residues long. This CDR3 is CARSSGLRATSQPQHF. The CDR3 bases are TGTGCCAGAAGCTCTGGCTTACGGGCCACTTCTCAGCCCCAGCATTTT.

The chain carries TRBV27 and TRBJ2-7; 7 bases line up with TRBD1. The CDR3 length is 18 residues. The V gene's germline CDR1 is MNHEY and CDR2 SMNVEV (reference sequence). V shed 6 bases and J 3 bases; nucleotides not matched to a gene: 20. CDR3 sequence (DNA): TGTGCCAGCAGCAAGACAGGGAATCTTAACATCAACGTCTACGAGCAGTACTTC. Translation: CASSKTGNLNINVYEQYF.

The J gene is TRBJ1-2, the V gene TRBV5-1; 8 bases map to TRBD1. In germline, CDR1 is SGHRS, CDR2 YFSETQ. Trimming removed 2 bases from V and 5 bases from J; junction bases left unmatched: 2. The CDR3 is 13 residues long. The CDR3 here is CASSFDRGYGYTF. CDR3 nucleotide sequence: TGCGCCAGCAGCTTCGACAGGGGTTATGGCTACACCTTC.

The gene calls are TRBV5-1 and TRBJ2-1; no clear D. Per the germline V gene, CDR1 is SGHRS and CDR2 is YFSETQ. Trimming shortened V by 5 bases and J by 1 base, and 4 bases separated the two germline ends. The CDR3 runs 12 residues. The CDR3 sequence: CASRYSYNEQFF. Written as DNA, the CDR3 is TGCGCCAGCAGGTATTCCTACAATGAGCAGTTCTTC.